The 11 T cell receptor beta chains below come from one sample, sequenced in a study of cytomegalovirus exposure and HLA in healthy donors. It was with 60 Vbeta and 13 Jbeta primers that the PCR ran. Some clones are missing from TCRdb's copy, which holds only in-frame ones; the method was immunoSEQ multiplex PCR. The sample lists some 110,000 clones, roughly 73% seen once, with about 4.5% in the top ten. The sample taken for sequencing was PBMCs. The receptor set was obtained from a man aged 55 to 70 in good health and CMV-seropositive.

This rearrangement joins TRBV6-4 to TRBJ1-2; D call uncertain. V was shortened by 6 bases and J by 6 bases, with 20 bases between the two germline ends. The CDR3 runs to 15 residues. Germline lookup yields CDR1 MRHNA and CDR2 SNTAGT. The CDR3 sequence: CASSASYGDPHGYTF. The CDR3, as DNA: TGTGCCAGCAGCGCTTCATATGGAGATCCGCATGGCTACACCTTC.

The V gene is TRBV5-6, the J gene TRBJ2-7, with a tentative D call TRBD1 (5 bases). V was trimmed by 5 bases and J by 4 bases, leaving 13 bases between them. The CDR3 sequence is 13 residues long. The V gene's germline CDR1 is SGHDT and CDR2 YYEEEE. CDR3 region: CASSRRQKYEQYF. The CDR3 DNA reads as TGTGCCAGCAGTCGGCGACAGAAATACGAGCAGTACTTC. Drawing the rest from reference TRBV5-6 and TRBJ2-7, the complete variable domain is DAGVTQSPTHLIKTRGQQVTLRCSPKSGHDTVSWYQQALGQGPQFIFQYYEEEERQRGNFPDRFSGHQFPNYSSELNVNALLLGDSALYLCASSRRQKYEQYFGPGTRLTVT.

V and J are TRBV11-1 and TRBJ2-1, with 10 bases fitting TRBD2. J gave up 8 bases and V 2 bases, and 9 bases lay outside the gene matches. This CDR3 is 16 amino acids long. The germline CDR1 and CDR2 sequences are SGHAT and FQDESV (reference sequence). CDR3 loop: CASSLQPSGGIYEQFF. The CDR3 DNA follows: TGTGCCAGCAGCTTACAGCCTAGCGGGGGTATATATGAGCAGTTCTTC.

This clone was observed a handful of times. The chain uses TRBV5-5 and TRBJ2-5, with D tentatively TRBD2 (5 bases). Trimming cost V 1 base and J 2 bases, with 9 bases left between them. The germline CDR1 and CDR2 sequences are SGHKS and YYEKEE (reference sequence). There are 14 residues in the CDR3. CDR3 sequence reads: CASSLYPGQETQYF. CDR3 in DNA: TGTGCCAGCAGCTTGTATCCGGGGCAAGAGACCCAGTACTTC.

The genes are TRBV19 and TRBJ2-2, with 7 bases aligning to TRBD2. Germline V gene data show CDR1 as LNHDA and CDR2 as SQIVND (reference sequence). The V segment lost 11 bases and the J segment 9 bases; nucleotides outside the gene matches: 6. The CDR3 consists of 11 residues. The CDR3 reads CAGTNIWELFF. The CDR3 DNA reads as TGTGCCGGGACTAATATATGGGAGCTGTTTTTT.

This clone was recorded a few times. The chain joins TRBV11-2 to TRBJ2-5, with 11 bases aligning to TRBD1. This CDR3 comprises 17 residues. V shed 2 bases and J 3 bases; nucleotides not matched to a gene: 8. CDR1 is SGHAT, CDR2 FQNNGV, per germline. The CDR3 sequence: CASSLLLGQGVKETQYF. In nucleotides, the CDR3 is TGTGCCAGCAGCTTATTACTGGGACAGGGGGTAAAAGAGACCCAGTACTTC.

This clone was found a few times. The chain links TRBV28 to TRBJ1-4; the match to TRBD1 covers 8 bases. The CDR3 is 15 amino acids. Trimming cost V 2 bases and J 8 bases; bases outside gene matches: 7. The germline V gene has CDR1 MDHEN and CDR2 SYDVKM. The CDR3 nucleotides are TGTGCCAGCAGTTTAGGTCAGGGGGCAGGCGAAAAACTGTTTTTT. This codes for CASSLGQGAGEKLFF.

For the CDR3, the DNA is TGTGCCAGCAGCCCATCCCGGGACAGTGGAGGGAAGTACTTC. This codes for CASSPSRDSGGKYF. The chain is built from TRBV11-2 and TRBJ2-7, with D possibly matching TRBD1 (7 bases). The V and J ends lost 5 bases and 11 bases respectively, with 22 bases between them. The CDR3 runs 14 residues. Germline loops: CDR1 SGHAT, CDR2 FQNNGV. The full variable domain, completed using reference TRBV11-2 and TRBJ2-7, is EAGVAQSPRYKIIEKRQSVAFWCNPISGHATLYWYQQILGQGPKLLIQFQNNGVVDDSQLPKDRFSAERLKGVDSTLKIQPAKLEDSAVYLCASSPSRDSGGKYFGPGTRLTVT.

The chain carries TRBV2 and TRBJ2-3; D is perhaps TRBD1 (5 bases). This CDR3 is 16 amino acids long. Looked up from germline, CDR1 is SNHLY and CDR2 is FYNNEI. V lost 6 bases and J lost 2, with 18 bases in between. CDR3 loop: CASRPGWLGDTDTQYF. The CDR3 DNA follows: TGTGCCAGCAGGCCTGGGTGGCTAGGGGACACAGATACGCAGTATTTT. Using reference TRBV2 and TRBJ2-3 for the parts outside the CDR3, the full variable domain is EPEVTQTPSHQVTQMGQEVILRCVPISNHLYFYWYRQILGQKVEFLVSFYNNEISEKSEIFDDQFSVERPDGSNFTLKIRSTKLEDSAMYFCASRPGWLGDTDTQYFGPGTRLTVL.

The chain uses TRBV7-2 and TRBJ1-5, with a weak D call TRBD1 (5 bases). The CDR3 loop spans 13 amino acids. From germline, CDR1 is SGHTA and CDR2 FQGNSA. V was shortened by 1 base and J by 11 bases, with 12 bases between the two germline ends. In nucleotides, the CDR3 is TGTGCCAGCAGCTTAGAATGGACAAGGGCCCAGCATTTT. Translation: CASSLEWTRAQHF.

This clone has more than one count but fewer than ten. This chain links TRBV11-3 with TRBJ2-3, with 7 bases identical to TRBD2. The CDR3 is made up of 15 amino acids. Unmatched junction bases numbered 9, after V lost 4 bases and J lost 5 bases. Germline CDR1 and CDR2: SGHNT and YENEEA. The CDR3, as DNA: TGTGCCAGCAGCTCACGAAGCGGGGACGTAGATACGCAGTATTTT. This encodes CASSSRSGDVDTQYF.